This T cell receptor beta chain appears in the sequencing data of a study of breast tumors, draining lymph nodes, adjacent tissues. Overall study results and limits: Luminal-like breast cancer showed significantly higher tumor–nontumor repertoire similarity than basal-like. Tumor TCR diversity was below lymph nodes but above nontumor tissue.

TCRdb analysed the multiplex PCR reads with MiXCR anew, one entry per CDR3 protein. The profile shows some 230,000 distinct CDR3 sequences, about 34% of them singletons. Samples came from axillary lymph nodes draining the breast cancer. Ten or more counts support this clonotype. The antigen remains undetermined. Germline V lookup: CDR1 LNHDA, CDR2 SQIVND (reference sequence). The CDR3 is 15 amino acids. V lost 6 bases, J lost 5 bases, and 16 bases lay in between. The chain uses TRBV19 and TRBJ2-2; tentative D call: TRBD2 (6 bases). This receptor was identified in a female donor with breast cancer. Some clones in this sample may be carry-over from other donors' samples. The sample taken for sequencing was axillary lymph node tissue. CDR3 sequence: CASSLNGRGTGELFF. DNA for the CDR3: TGTGCCAGTAGCTTAAACGGGAGAGGAACCGGGGAGCTGTTTTTT.